This TCR beta chain originates from a study of T cell responses to AZD1222 COVID-19 vaccine. General study points: Close to half of spike-specific TCRs reportedly recognize unmutated variant regions. Compared with day 0, the breadth and depth of the Spike-specific TCR repertoire rose significantly after two doses of AZD1222.

A remark on this clone: Its antigen is as yet unknown.

The repertoire was sequenced with immunoSEQ multiplex PCR; TCRdb's copy has only in-frame clones and lacks some. The sample records 180,000 or so clones, approximately 90% being singletons. With 0 bases removed from V and 8 bases from J, the gap between germline ends came to 13 bases. Germline-derived CDR1 and CDR2 are LGHDT and YNNKEL (reference sequence). The length of the CDR3 is 14 residues. The sample was peripheral blood, taken 28 days after the second dose of the MenACWY control vaccine. The receptor was isolated from an adult who received the MenACWY meningococcal vaccine as a control. The rearrangement uses TRBV3-1 (or the pseudogene TRBV3-2) and TRBJ1-2, with D unclear. CDR3 residues: CASSQDPGVGGYTF. In DNA form, the CDR3 reads TGTGCCAGCAGCCAAGACCCCGGGGTGGGCGGCTACACCTTC.